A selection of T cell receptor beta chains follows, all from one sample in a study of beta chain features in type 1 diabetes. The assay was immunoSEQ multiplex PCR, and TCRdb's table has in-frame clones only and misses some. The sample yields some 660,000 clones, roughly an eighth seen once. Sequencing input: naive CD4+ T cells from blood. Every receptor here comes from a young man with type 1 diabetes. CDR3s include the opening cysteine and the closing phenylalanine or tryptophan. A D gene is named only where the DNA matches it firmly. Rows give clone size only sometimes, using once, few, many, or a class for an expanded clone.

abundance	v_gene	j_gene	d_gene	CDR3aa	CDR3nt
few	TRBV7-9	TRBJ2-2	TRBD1	CASSFQGAVTGELFF	TGTGCCAGCAGCTTCCAGGGGGCTGTGACCGGGGAGCTGTTTTTT
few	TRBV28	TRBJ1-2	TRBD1	CASTVGPPGQGMNYGYTF	TGTGCCAGCACCGTTGGCCCCCCGGGACAGGGAATGAACTATGGCTACACCTTC
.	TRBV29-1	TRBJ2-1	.	CSVQGGGREQFF	TGCAGCGTCCAAGGCGGGGGCAGGGAGCAGTTCTTC
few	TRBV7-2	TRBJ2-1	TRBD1	CASSKDRVRDEQFF	TGTGCCAGCTCAAAGGACAGGGTGAGGGATGAGCAGTTCTTC
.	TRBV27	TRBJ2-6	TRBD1	CASRPGQGVSGANVLTF	TGTGCCAGCAGGCCGGGACAGGGGGTATCTGGGGCCAACGTCCTGACTTTC
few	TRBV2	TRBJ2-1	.	CASSERASSYNEQFF	TGTGCCAGCAGTGAAAGGGCTAGCTCCTACAATGAGCAGTTCTTC
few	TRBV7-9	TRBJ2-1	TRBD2	CASSPIGLDDNEQFF	TGTGCCAGCAGCCCCATCGGACTAGATGATAATGAGCAGTTCTTC
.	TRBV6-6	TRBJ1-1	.	CASSSQENTEAFF	TGTGCCAGCAGCTCTCAAGAGAACACTGAAGCTTTCTTT
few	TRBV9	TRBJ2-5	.	CASSPRNPAGPETQYF	TGTGCCAGCAGCCCTCGAAACCCCGCGGGGCCCGAGACCCAGTACTTC
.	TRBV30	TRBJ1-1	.	CAWSGTETEAFF	TGTGCCTGGAGCGGGACGGAAACTGAAGCTTTCTTT
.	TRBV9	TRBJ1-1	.	CASSVARANTEAFF	TGTGCCAGCAGCGTAGCGAGGGCGAACACTGAAGCTTTCTTT
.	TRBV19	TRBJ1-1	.	CASSRIGGTEAFF	TGTGCCAGTAGTCGGATAGGTGGGACTGAAGCTTTCTTT
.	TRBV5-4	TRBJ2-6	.	CASSLVSGGANVLTF	TGTGCCAGCAGCTTGGTAAGCGGCGGGGCCAACGTCCTGACTTTC
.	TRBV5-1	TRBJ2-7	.	CASSLGGQIYEQYF	TGCGCCAGCAGCTTGGGTGGCCAGATCTACGAGCAGTACTTC
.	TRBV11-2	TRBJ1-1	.	CASSPRGVWTEAFF	TGTGCCAGCAGCCCGAGAGGGGTATGGACTGAAGCTTTCTTT
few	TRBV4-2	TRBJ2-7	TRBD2	CASSQVRGLAGGSSYEQYF	TGTGCCAGCAGCCAAGTACGAGGACTAGCGGGAGGCAGCTCCTACGAGCAGTACTTC
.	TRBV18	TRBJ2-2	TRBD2	CASSPPSGLAGVSGELFF	TGTGCCAGCTCACCACCGTCGGGACTAGCGGGAGTGTCCGGGGAGCTGTTTTTT
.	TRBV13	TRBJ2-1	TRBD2	CASSWTSGSYNEQFF	TGTGCCAGCAGCTGGACTAGCGGTTCCTACAATGAGCAGTTCTTC
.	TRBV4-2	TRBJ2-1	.	CASSQGQEPYNEQFF	TGTGCCAGCAGCCAAGGACAGGAGCCCTACAATGAGCAGTTCTTC
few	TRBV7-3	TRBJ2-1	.	CASSFGSDYNEQFF	TGTGCCAGCAGCTTCGGGTCGGATTACAATGAGCAGTTCTTC
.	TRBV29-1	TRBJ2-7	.	CSVGLGVAREQYF	TGCAGCGTTGGTCTCGGGGTTGCGCGCGAGCAGTACTTC
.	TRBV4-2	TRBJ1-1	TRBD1	CASSPRRDSEAFF	TGTGCCAGCAGCCCGCGGAGGGACAGTGAAGCTTTCTTT
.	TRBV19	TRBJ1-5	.	CASSFADRNQPQHF	TGTGCCAGTAGTTTCGCCGACAGGAACCAGCCCCAGCATTTT
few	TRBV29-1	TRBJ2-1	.	CSVEDRVLWEQFF	TGCAGCGTTGAAGATAGGGTACTATGGGAGCAGTTCTTC
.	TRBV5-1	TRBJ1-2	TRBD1	CASSSQGDGYTF	TGCGCCAGCAGCTCCCAGGGGGATGGCTACACCTTC
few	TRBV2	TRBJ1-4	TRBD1	CASKEGAYEKLFF	TGTGCCAGCAAAGAGGGGGCCTATGAAAAACTGTTTTTT
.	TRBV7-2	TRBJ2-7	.	CASSPAGFGAFHYEQYF	TGTGCCAGCAGCCCAGCGGGCTTTGGGGCCTTCCATTACGAGCAGTACTTC
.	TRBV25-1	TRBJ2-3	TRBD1	CASRPLEDRSTDTQYF	TGTGCCAGCAGGCCTCTCGAGGACAGGAGCACAGATACGCAGTATTTT
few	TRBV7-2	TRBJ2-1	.	CASSAGLASSYNEQFF	TGTGCCAGCAGCGCCGGACTTGCCAGCTCCTACAATGAGCAGTTCTTC
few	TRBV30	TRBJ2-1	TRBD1	CAWNGDRGNEQFF	TGTGCCTGGAATGGGGACAGGGGCAATGAGCAGTTCTTC
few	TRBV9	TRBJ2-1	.	CASSLRLNEQFF	TGTGCCAGCAGCTTACGGCTGAATGAGCAGTTCTTC
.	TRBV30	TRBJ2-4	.	CAWSVLDGAKNIQYF	TGTGCCTGGAGTGTACTGGACGGAGCCAAAAACATTCAGTACTTC
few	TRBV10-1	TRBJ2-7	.	CASSEGTLYEQYF	TGCGCCAGCAGTGAGGGGACCCTCTACGAGCAGTACTTC
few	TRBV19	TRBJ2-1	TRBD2	CASLRDSGSSYNEQFF	TGTGCCAGTCTCAGGGATAGCGGGAGCTCCTACAATGAGCAGTTCTTC
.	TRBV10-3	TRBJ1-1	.	CAISESDGSQAFF	TGTGCCATCAGTGAGTCTGATGGGAGTCAAGCTTTCTTT
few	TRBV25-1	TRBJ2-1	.	CASSELGASSYNEQFF	TGTGCCAGCAGTGAACTCGGGGCTTCCTCCTACAATGAGCAGTTCTTC
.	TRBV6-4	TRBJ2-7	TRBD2	CASSDSKAGGSYEQYF	TGTGCCAGCAGTGACTCGAAGGCGGGAGGATCCTACGAGCAGTACTTC
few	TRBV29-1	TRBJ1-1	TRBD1	CSAVPGQGAVSEAFF	TGCAGCGCTGTCCCGGGACAGGGGGCGGTAAGTGAAGCTTTCTTT
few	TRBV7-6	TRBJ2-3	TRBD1	CASTGGIEDTQYF	TGTGCCAGCACAGGGGGAATTGAAGATACGCAGTATTTT
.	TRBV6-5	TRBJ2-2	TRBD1	CASSYVTGVGELFF	TGTGCCAGCAGTTACGTGACAGGGGTCGGGGAGCTGTTTTTT